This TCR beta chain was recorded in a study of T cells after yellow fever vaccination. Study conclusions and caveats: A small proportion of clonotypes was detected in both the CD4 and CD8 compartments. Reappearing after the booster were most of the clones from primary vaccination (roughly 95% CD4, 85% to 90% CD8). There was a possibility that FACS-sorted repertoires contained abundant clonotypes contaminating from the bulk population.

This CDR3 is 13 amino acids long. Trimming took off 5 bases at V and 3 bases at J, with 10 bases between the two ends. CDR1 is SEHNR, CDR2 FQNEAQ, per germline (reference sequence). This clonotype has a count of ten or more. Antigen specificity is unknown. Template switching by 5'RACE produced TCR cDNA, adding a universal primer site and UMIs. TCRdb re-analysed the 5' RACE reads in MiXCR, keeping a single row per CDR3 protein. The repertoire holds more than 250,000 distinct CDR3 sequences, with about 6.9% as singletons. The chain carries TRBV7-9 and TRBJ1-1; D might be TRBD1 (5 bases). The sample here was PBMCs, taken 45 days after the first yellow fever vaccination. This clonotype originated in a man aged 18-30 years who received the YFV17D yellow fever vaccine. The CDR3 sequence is CASSQDSYTEAFF. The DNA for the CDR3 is TGTGCCAGCAGCCAAGACAGTTACACTGAAGCTTTCTTT. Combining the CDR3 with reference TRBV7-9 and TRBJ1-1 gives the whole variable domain DTGVSQNPRHKITKRGQNVTFRCDPISEHNRLYWYRQTLGQGPEFLTYFQNEAQLEKSRLLSDRFSAERPKGSFSTLEIQRTEQGDSAMYLCASSQDSYTEAFFGQGTRLTVV.